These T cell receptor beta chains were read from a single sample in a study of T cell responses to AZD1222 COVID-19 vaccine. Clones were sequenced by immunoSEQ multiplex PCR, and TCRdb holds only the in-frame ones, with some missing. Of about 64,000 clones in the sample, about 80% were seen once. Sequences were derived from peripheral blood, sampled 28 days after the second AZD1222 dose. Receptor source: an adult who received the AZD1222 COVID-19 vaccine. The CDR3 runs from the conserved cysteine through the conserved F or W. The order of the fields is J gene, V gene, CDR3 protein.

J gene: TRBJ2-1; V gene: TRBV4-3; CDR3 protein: CASSQSRGVMYSYNEQFF
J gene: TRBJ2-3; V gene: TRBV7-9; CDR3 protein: CASSSPSTDTQYF
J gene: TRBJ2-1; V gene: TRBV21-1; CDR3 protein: CASSIRTGGGFHEQFF
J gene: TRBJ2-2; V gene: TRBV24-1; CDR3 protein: CATSDTTGEVPGELFF
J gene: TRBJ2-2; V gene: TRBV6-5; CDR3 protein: CASRLDPNTGELFF
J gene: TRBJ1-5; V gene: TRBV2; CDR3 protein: CASSWTGVNQPQHF
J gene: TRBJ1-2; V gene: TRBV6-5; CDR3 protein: CASRIRGLGYTF
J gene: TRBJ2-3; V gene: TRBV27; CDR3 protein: CASSSHAQPDTQYF
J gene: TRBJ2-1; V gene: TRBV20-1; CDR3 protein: CSASVRGGVSYNEQFF
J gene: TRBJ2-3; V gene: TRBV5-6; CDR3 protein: CASSLAWGLAAASTDTQYF
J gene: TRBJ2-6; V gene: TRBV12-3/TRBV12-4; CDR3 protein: CASSFSGANVLTF
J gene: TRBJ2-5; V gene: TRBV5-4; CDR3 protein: CASSPSGGQPGETQYF